This TCR beta chain is from a study of PD-L1 blockade in urothelial cancer. Per the germline V gene, CDR1 is LGHNA and CDR2 is YNFKEQ. The trim removed 3 bases at V and 6 bases at J, leaving 11 bases unmatched. The CDR3 is 16 residues long. Study outcomes and limitations: Tumor-associated TCR clones expanded more in blood at 3 weeks in patients with durable benefit.

TCR analog templates of synthetic origin were spiked into each PCR. Profiling relied on immunoSEQ multiplex PCR, and the TCRdb table lists in-frame clones only, not all of them. Found here are roughly 63,000 clones, approximately 81% of them singletons; the top ten hold roughly 3.2%. Time point defined: pretreatment peripheral blood. Notes on this clone: The antigen remains undetermined.

The source is a man between 70 and 80 years old with urothelial cancer. The starting material was PBMCs, obtained around atezolizumab (anti-PD-L1) treatment. The chain has TRBV4-2 and TRBJ2-3, with 8 bases identical to TRBD2. This CDR3 reads CASSQKLSGGGDTQYF. The DNA of the CDR3 is TGTGCCAGCAGCCAGAAGCTTTCGGGAGGGGGGGATACGCAGTATTTT.